The 23 T cell receptor beta chains below come from one sample, sequenced in a study of cytomegalovirus exposure and HLA in healthy donors. Repertoires were generated with immunoSEQ multiplex PCR, while TCRdb's copy carries only in-frame clones and drops some. In the table there are 60,000 or so clones, around 94% of which are singletons. Sequencing was carried out using PBMCs. The receptors stem from a man aged 18-30 years in good health and CMV-seronegative.

The chain uses TRBV5-6 and TRBJ2-7; TRBD2 aligns across 7 bases. Looked up from germline, CDR1 is SGHDT and CDR2 is YYEEEE. The junction had 7 bases not matched to a gene; V was cut back by 6 bases and J by 1 base. This CDR3 contains 14 residues. The DNA of the CDR3 is TGTGCCAGCACCTACGGCGGGAGTTCCTACGAGCAGTACTTC. Translation gives CASTYGGSSYEQYF.

The chain carries TRBV27 and TRBJ2-3; TRBD2 agrees at 7 bases. CDR3 length: 15 amino acids. The germline gives CDR1 MNHEY, CDR2 SMNVEV (reference sequence). J was trimmed by 4 bases and V by 5 bases; bases with no gene match: 9. The CDR3 sequence: CASSPGSGVPDTQYF. In DNA form, the CDR3 reads TGTGCCAGCAGTCCAGGAAGCGGGGTGCCAGATACGCAGTATTTT.

The chain recombines TRBV5-6 with TRBJ2-7, with D unresolved. Germline values: CDR1 SGHDT, CDR2 YYEEEE. V was pared by 2 bases and J by 7 bases, with 16 bases between. This CDR3 is 14 amino acids long. This CDR3 is CASSLGVPDREQYF. The CDR3 bases are TGTGCCAGCAGCTTAGGAGTCCCCGATCGAGAGCAGTACTTC.

CDR3 nucleotide sequence: TGTGCCAGCAGCGGGGACGGGAGGGACGACACCTTC. It yields the protein CASSGDGRDDTF. The chain links TRBV11-2 to TRBJ1-2, with D tentatively TRBD1 (5 bases). The CDR3 contains 12 residues. The V end lost 5 bases, the J end lost 12 bases, and 16 bases lay between the germline ends. Germline CDR1 reads SGHAT; CDR2 reads FQNNGV.

This clone occurred a few times. The rearrangement uses TRBV28 and TRBJ1-2, with D uncertain. CDR3 length: 12 amino acids. V gave up 7 bases and J gave up 3 bases, with 9 bases separating them. Germline assignment: CDR1 MDHEN and CDR2 SYDVKM. CDR3 in amino acids: CASNAAHYGYTF. DNA for the CDR3: TGTGCCAGCAACGCAGCGCACTATGGCTACACCTTC.

V usage is TRBV25-1 and J usage is TRBJ2-7, with D possibly being TRBD1 (6 bases). Per the germline V gene, CDR1 is MGHDK and CDR2 is SYGVNS. This CDR3 spans 13 amino acids. V lost 5 bases and J lost 7, with 15 bases in between. Written as DNA, the CDR3 is TGTGCCAGCAGTCAGGGGCCGGTCGGGGAGCAGTACTTC. As protein: CASSQGPVGEQYF.

This rearrangement joins TRBV11-3 to TRBJ2-2; TRBD2 might be the D (5 bases). CDR1 is SGHNT, CDR2 YENEEA, per germline. The ends were cut back, 5 bases at V and 6 bases at J, with 13 bases in the middle. The CDR3 contains 14 residues. CDR3 protein: CASSDVTAAGELFF. The CDR3 coding sequence is TGTGCCAGCAGCGATGTTACAGCGGCCGGGGAGCTGTTTTTT.

This clone was counted a single time. The chain combines TRBV6-6 with TRBJ2-7, with D perhaps matching TRBD1 (6 bases). Germline V gene data show CDR1 as MNHNY and CDR2 as SVGAGI (reference sequence). Trimming took 5 bases from V and 3 from J, leaving 8 bases between them. The CDR3 runs 12 residues. The CDR3, as DNA: TGTGCCAGCAGTAAACAGGGCTACGAGCAGTACTTC. It is translated as CASSKQGYEQYF.

This clone was seen only a few times. The chain links TRBV7-2 to TRBJ2-1; 9 nucleotides agree with TRBD2. Germline CDR1 reads SGHTA; CDR2 reads FQGNSA. The CDR3 is 15 amino acids. J gave up 7 bases and V 1 base, and 5 bases lay outside the gene matches. In nucleotides, the CDR3 is TGTGCCAGCAGCTTAGTTGCGGGAGGGAGGAATGAGCAGTTCTTC. Translated: CASSLVAGGRNEQFF.

V gene TRBV13 combines with J gene TRBJ2-1; 12 bases are a match to TRBD2. Germline loops: CDR1 PRHDT, CDR2 FYEKMQ (reference sequence). The trim removed 6 bases at V and 7 bases at J, leaving 4 bases unmatched. The CDR3 sequence is 14 residues long. CDR3 amino acids: CASSSSGRVNEQFF. CDR3 DNA sequence: TGTGCCAGCAGTTCTAGCGGGAGGGTTAATGAGCAGTTCTTC.

The count of this clone is one. V and J are TRBV18 and TRBJ2-5; 9 nucleotides align to TRBD2. The CDR3 spans 14 residues. Germline assignment: CDR1 KGHSH and CDR2 LQKENI. V lost 3 bases to trimming and J lost 5 bases; unmatched junction nucleotides: 4. As DNA, the CDR3 is TGTGCCAGCTCACCCAGCGGGAGGACGGAGACCCAGTACTTC. Translation: CASSPSGRTETQYF. The variable domain in full, completed from reference TRBV18 and TRBJ2-5, reads NAGVMQNPRHLVRRRGQEARLRCSPMKGHSHVYWYRQLPEEGLKFMVYLQKENIIDESGMPKERFSAEFPKEGPSILRIQQVVRGDSAAYFCASSPSGRTETQYFGPGTRLLVL.

V usage is TRBV28 and J usage is TRBJ2-1; 7 positions agree with TRBD1. The CDR3 is 16 amino acids. Germline values: CDR1 MDHEN, CDR2 SYDVKM. V was pared by 5 bases and J by 3 bases, with 10 bases of the junction left unmatched. CDR3 residues: CASSPGTANYYNEQFF. CDR3 sequence (DNA): TGTGCCAGCAGTCCCGGGACAGCAAATTACTACAATGAGCAGTTCTTC. The full variable domain, completed using reference TRBV28 and TRBJ2-1, is DVKVTQSSRYLVKRTGEKVFLECVQDMDHENMFWYRQDPGLGLRLIYFSYDVKMKEKGDIPEGYSVSREKKERFSLILESASTNQTSMYLCASSPGTANYYNEQFFGPGTRLTVL.

The chain combines TRBV25-1 with TRBJ2-1; 7 nucleotides agree with TRBD2. The CDR3 extends over 15 amino acids. The V gene's germline CDR1 is MGHDK and CDR2 SYGVNS. With V trimmed by 3 bases and J by 6 bases, 8 bases remained unmatched. The CDR3 DNA is TGTGCCAGCAGTGACCCAAGGGGACTATCCAATGAGCAGTTCTTC. This codes for CASSDPRGLSNEQFF.

The genes are TRBV6-5 and TRBJ1-1, with 7 bases matching TRBD1. The trim removed 5 bases at V and 5 bases at J, leaving 5 bases unmatched. Germline V gives CDR1 MNHEY, CDR2 SVGAGI. The CDR3 is 13 residues long. The chain's CDR3 is CASSDRVGTEAFF. The DNA for the CDR3 is TGTGCCAGCAGTGACAGGGTAGGGACTGAAGCTTTCTTT.

J is TRBJ2-3 and V is TRBV11-2; TRBD2 matches 10 bases. The length of the CDR3 is 17 residues. V gave up 5 bases and J gave up 0 bases; unmatched junction bases: 8. Germline lookup yields CDR1 SGHAT and CDR2 FQNNGV. The CDR3 loop is CASSPSLAGVSTDTQYF. DNA for the CDR3: TGTGCCAGCAGCCCGTCCCTAGCGGGAGTAAGCACAGATACGCAGTATTTT.

CDR3 region: CASSPQGNSMQPQHF. In DNA form, the CDR3 reads TGTGCCTCCAGTCCGCAGGGCAATTCGATGCAGCCCCAGCATTTT. The chain carries TRBV6-4 and TRBJ1-5; perhaps TRBD1 as D (5 bases). Germline-derived CDR1 and CDR2 are MRHNA and SNTAGT. Trimming took off 11 bases at V and 7 bases at J, with 24 bases between the two ends. The length of the CDR3 is 15 residues.

J is TRBJ1-2 and V is TRBV29-1, with 10 bases identical to TRBD1. Germline V CDR1 and CDR2: SQVTM, ANQGSEA. Trimming took 7 bases from V and 1 from J; bases not matched to a gene: 3. The CDR3 spans 13 residues. CDR3 nucleotide sequence: TGCAGCGCCGGACAGGGGGATAACTATGGCTACACCTTC. This gives the protein CSAGQGDNYGYTF. The full variable domain, completed using reference TRBV29-1 and TRBJ1-2, is SAVISQKPSRDICQRGTSLTIQCQVDSQVTMMFWYRQQPGQSLTLIATANQGSEATYESGFVIDKFPISRPNLTFSTLTVSNMSPEDSSIYLCSAGQGDNYGYTFGSGTRLTVV.

V and J are TRBV9 and TRBJ1-5; 11 positions agree with TRBD1. Germline V gene sequence: CDR1 SGDLS, CDR2 YYNGEE. V shed 0 bases, J shed 7 bases, and the junction held 3 bases outside the gene matches. This CDR3 comprises 15 residues. The CDR3 nucleotides are TGTGCCAGCAGCGTAGAAGGGACAGGGGGACAGCCCCAGCATTTT. As protein: CASSVEGTGGQPQHF.

The chain combines TRBV28 with TRBJ1-2, with TRBD1 matching over 11 bases. From germline, CDR1 is MDHEN and CDR2 SYDVKM. V lost 2 bases and J lost 8; bases outside the gene matches: 1. The length of the CDR3 is 13 residues. The CDR3 DNA reads as TGTGCCAGCAGTTTAGGGACAGGGGGAGGCTACACCTTC. Residues: CASSLGTGGGYTF.

The chain carries TRBV6-5 and TRBJ2-7, with TRBD2 as a possible D gene (6 bases). The CDR3 totals 15 residues. Germline CDR1 is MNHEY and CDR2 is SVGAGI. V gave up 5 bases and J gave up 3 bases, with 17 bases separating them. In DNA, the CDR3 is TGTGCCAGCAGTACCCCAGGCGGACTACACTACGAGCAGTACTTC. This sequence encodes CASSTPGGLHYEQYF.

This clone has a handful of counts. The chain has TRBV28 and TRBJ1-5, with a tentative D call TRBD1 (6 bases). CDR1 is MDHEN and CDR2 is SYDVKM in the germline V gene. V gave up 6 bases and J gave up 7 bases, with 13 bases separating them. CDR3 size: 13 residues. The CDR3 DNA reads TGTGCCAGCAGGGGAGACAGGAGCCAGCCCCAGCATTTT. It encodes CASRGDRSQPQHF.

The chain employs TRBV13 and TRBJ1-3; TRBD1 aligns across 8 bases. Germline CDR1 PRHDT, CDR2 FYEKMQ (reference sequence). The CDR3 runs 15 residues. The junction had 2 bases not matched to a gene; V was cut back by 3 bases and J by 1 base. The CDR3 spells CASSFGDRSGNTIYF. The CDR3, as DNA: TGTGCCAGCAGCTTCGGGGACAGGTCTGGAAACACCATATATTTT.

The J gene is TRBJ2-7, the V gene TRBV6-5; a possible D gene is TRBD1 (5 bases). There are 15 residues in the CDR3. V lost 5 bases, J lost 5 bases, and 19 bases lay in between. Germline V gives CDR1 MNHEY, CDR2 SVGAGI. CDR3 region: CASSPSWGPSHEQYF. The DNA of the CDR3 is TGTGCCAGCAGTCCTTCTTGGGGCCCTTCCCACGAGCAGTACTTC.